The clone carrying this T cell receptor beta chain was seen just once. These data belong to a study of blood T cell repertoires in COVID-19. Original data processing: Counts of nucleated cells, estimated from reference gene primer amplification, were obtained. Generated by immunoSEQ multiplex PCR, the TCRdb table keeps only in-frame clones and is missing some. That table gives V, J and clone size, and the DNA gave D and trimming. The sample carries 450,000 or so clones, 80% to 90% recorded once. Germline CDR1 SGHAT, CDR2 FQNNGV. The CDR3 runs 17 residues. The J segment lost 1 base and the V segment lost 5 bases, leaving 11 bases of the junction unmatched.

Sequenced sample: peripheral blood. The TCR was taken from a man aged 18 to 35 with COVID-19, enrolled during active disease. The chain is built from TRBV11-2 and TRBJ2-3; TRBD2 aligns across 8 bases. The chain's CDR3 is CASSAGGAGGGTDTQYF. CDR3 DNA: TGTGCCAGCAGCGCCGGGGGTGCGGGAGGAGGCACAGATACGCAGTATTTT.